Listed here are 30 T cell receptor beta chains from one sample, sequenced in a study of blood T cell repertoires in COVID-19 (dated by TCRdb to 2018 to 2020). The library was made by the immunoSEQ multiplex PCR assay. The source is immuneACCESS, and TCRdb retained only in-frame sequences with V and J called. Part of the clones is not carried over; for the studies checked, unresolved V genes explain less than half of this, and the remainder is unexplained. The sample has under 500,000 clones on record, 85% to 90% of them singletons. 0.95% to 1.3% of the sample lies in the top ten. The sequencing input was PBMCs or T cells enriched from blood (not recorded which). These receptors originate from a young man who had recovered from COVID-19.

The chain joins TRBV3-1 (or the pseudogene TRBV3-2) to TRBJ2-3; no definite D call. CDR1 is LGHDT and CDR2 is YNNKEL in the germline V gene (reference sequence). The CDR3 is 14 amino acids. V lost 5 bases to trimming and J lost 6 bases, with 15 bases between them. The CDR3 region has the DNA TGTGCCAGCAGCTCTCCCGAATCAAGCGATACGCAGTATTTT. As protein: CASSSPESSDTQYF.

The gene calls are TRBV4-1 and TRBJ2-1; 10 bases match TRBD2. The CDR3 has 16 residues. The V and J ends lost 0 bases and 10 bases, in that order; junction bases with no gene match: 9. Per the germline V gene, CDR1 is MGHRA and CDR2 is YSYEKL. Here the CDR3 reads CASSQDGLAGVGEQFF. CDR3 coding DNA: TGCGCCAGCAGCCAAGACGGGCTAGCGGGAGTTGGGGAGCAGTTCTTC.

The rearrangement links TRBV6-5 to TRBJ1-1; no clear D gene. The CDR3 has 15 residues. V lost 7 bases and J 1 base, leaving 16 bases between the germline ends. CDR1 is MNHEY and CDR2 is SVGAGI in the germline V gene. This CDR3 is CASNFAYTGNTEAFF. The DNA for the CDR3 is TGTGCCAGCAATTTTGCCTATACCGGGAACACTGAAGCTTTCTTT.

This chain connects TRBV20-1 to TRBJ2-1; TRBD2 aligns across 9 bases. The CDR3 extends over 18 amino acids. J was trimmed by 1 base and V by 3 bases; bases with no gene match: 13. CDR1 and CDR2 (germline): DFQATT, SNEGSKA (reference sequence). CDR3 sequence reads: CSASSPSGTHTSYNEQFF. In nucleotides, the CDR3 is TGCAGTGCTAGTTCACCTAGCGGGACTCATACATCCTACAATGAGCAGTTCTTC.

The rearrangement joins TRBV4-2 to TRBJ1-6, with D uncertain. Per the germline V gene, CDR1 is LGHNA and CDR2 is YNFKEQ. CDR3 length equals 16 residues. The germline V and J ends were trimmed by 0 bases and 5 bases, with 11 bases remaining between them. The DNA for the CDR3 is TGTGCCAGCAGCCAAGACGTCCGAGGGAATAATTCACCCCTCCACTTT. This gives the protein CASSQDVRGNNSPLHF.

This rearrangement joins TRBV4-1 to TRBJ1-1; 10 bases fit TRBD1. The CDR3 is made up of 17 amino acids. Germline CDR1 reads MGHRA; CDR2 reads YSYEKL. V was clipped by 4 bases and J by 3 bases; unmatched bases: 11. CDR3 in amino acids: CASSRIGTGEFHTEAFF. The CDR3 DNA is TGCGCCAGCAGCCGTATCGGGACAGGGGAGTTCCACACTGAAGCTTTCTTT.

This clone was seen just once. The rearrangement joins TRBV6-1 to TRBJ1-2; D remains unclear. With 2 bases removed from V and 4 bases from J, the gap between germline ends came to 14 bases. The V gene's germline CDR1 is MNHNS and CDR2 SASEGT. This CDR3 spans 15 amino acids. The CDR3 DNA reads as TGTGCCAGCAGTGAATTACTAACGGATTTCTATGGCTACACCTTC. Encoded protein: CASSELLTDFYGYTF.

J is TRBJ2-1 and V is TRBV5-6, with D possibly being TRBD2 (5 bases). CDR1 is SGHDT, CDR2 YYEEEE, per germline. The length of the CDR3 is 17 residues. V gave up 7 bases and J gave up 5 bases, with 25 bases separating them. CDR3 bases: TGTGCCAGCCGCGCGAGGGCCCCTCCTTCCCTAAACAATGAGCAGTTCTTC. Amino acid sequence: CASRARAPPSLNNEQFF. Together with reference TRBV5-6 and TRBJ2-1, the CDR3 gives the full variable domain: DAGVTQSPTHLIKTRGQQVTLRCSPKSGHDTVSWYQQALGQGPQFIFQYYEEEERQRGNFPDRFSGHQFPNYSSELNVNALLLGDSALYLCASRARAPPSLNNEQFFGPGTRLTVL.

V and J are TRBV7-9 and TRBJ1-3; the D gene is possibly TRBD1 (6 bases). V was pared by 1 base and J by 1 base, with 8 bases between. Per the germline V gene, CDR1 is SEHNR and CDR2 is FQNEAQ (reference sequence). CDR3 length equals 15 residues. Here the CDR3 reads CASSLGTDSGNTIYF. In DNA, the CDR3 is TGTGCCAGCAGCTTAGGGACAGATTCTGGAAACACCATATATTTT. The variable domain in full, with the rest retrieved from reference TRBV7-9 and TRBJ1-3, is DTGVSQNPRHKITKRGQNVTFRCDPISEHNRLYWYRQTLGQGPEFLTYFQNEAQLEKSRLLSDRFSAERPKGSFSTLEIQRTEQGDSAMYLCASSLGTDSGNTIYFGEGSWLTVV.

This clone occurred once. The V call is TRBV7-8, the J call TRBJ2-1; 13 nucleotides line up with TRBD2. Losses at the gene ends were 4 bases for V and 7 bases for J; bases not matched to a gene: 13. The CDR3 is 18 residues long. Per the germline V gene, CDR1 is SGHVS and CDR2 is FQNEAQ. The CDR3 DNA sequence: TGTGCCAGCAGCTCACTAGAGACGGGACTAGCGGGATCTAATGAGCAGTTCTTC. Its protein is CASSSLETGLAGSNEQFF.

The chain uses TRBV7-8 and TRBJ1-3; 9 nucleotides agree with TRBD1. CDR3 length: 16 amino acids. CDR1 is SGHVS and CDR2 is FQNEAQ in the germline V gene. V trimming: 5 bases; J trimming: 0 bases; junction bases outside the gene matches: 5. The CDR3 sequence is CASSRGQGSSGNTIYF. CDR3 DNA: TGTGCCAGCAGCCGGGGACAGGGTTCCTCTGGAAACACCATATATTTT.

The V call is TRBV19, the J call TRBJ1-5, with 11 nucleotides matching TRBD1. J gave up 6 bases and V 6 bases, and 7 bases lay outside the gene matches. Germline V gene lookup returns CDR1 LNHDA and CDR2 SQIVND (reference sequence). This CDR3 has 15 amino acids. CDR3 amino acids: CASRGTGGFGQPQHF. In nucleotides, the CDR3 is TGTGCCAGTAGGGGGACAGGGGGTTTTGGTCAGCCCCAGCATTTT.

This chain joins TRBV19 and TRBJ2-5, with 9 bases matching TRBD1. CDR1 LNHDA and CDR2 SQIVND come from the germline V gene (reference sequence). Losses at the gene ends were 4 bases for V and 4 bases for J; bases not matched to a gene: 7. This CDR3 contains 15 residues. For the CDR3, the DNA is TGTGCCAGTAGTAGGAAGACAGGGGGTTCAGAGACCCAGTACTTC. Protein: CASSRKTGGSETQYF.

CDR3 in DNA: TGTGCCAGCAGCCCAGGGACTAGCTACAATGAGCAGTTCTTC. Residues: CASSPGTSYNEQFF. The chain has TRBV11-1 and TRBJ2-1, with TRBD2 matching over 8 bases. The CDR3 totals 14 residues. Trimming at V came to 5 bases and at J to 3 bases, leaving 3 bases not matched to a gene. CDR1 is SGHAT, CDR2 FQDESV, per germline (reference sequence).

V gene TRBV7-6 combines with J gene TRBJ2-7, with D possibly being TRBD1 (6 bases). The germline gives CDR1 SGHVS, CDR2 FNYEAQ. Trimming stripped 0 bases from V and 4 bases from J, with 10 bases between. The CDR3 sequence is 14 residues long. This CDR3 reads CASSLAIGGYEQYF. The CDR3, as DNA: TGTGCCAGCAGCTTAGCGATAGGGGGATACGAGCAGTACTTC. The whole variable domain, filled in from reference TRBV7-6 and TRBJ2-7, reads GAGVSQSPRYKVTKRGQDVALRCDPISGHVSLYWYRQALGQGPEFLTYFNYEAQQDKSGLPNDRFSAERPEGSISTLTIQRTEQRDSAMYRCASSLAIGGYEQYFGPGTRLTVT.

This clone occurred once. The V and J genes are TRBV18 and TRBJ2-7; tentative D call: TRBD2 (5 bases). Germline CDR1 and CDR2: KGHSH and LQKENI. The length of the CDR3 is 12 residues. V lost 5 bases and J 4 bases, leaving 9 bases between the germline ends. CDR3 region: CASSSGVYEQYF. The CDR3, as DNA: TGTGCCAGCTCATCCGGGGTTTACGAGCAGTACTTC.

In DNA, the CDR3 is TGCGCCAGTCGACCTGGGGGGGCTGACAATGAGCAGTTCTTC. Protein sequence: CASRPGGADNEQFF. The chain has TRBV5-1 and TRBJ2-1, with a weak D call TRBD2 (7 bases). The CDR3 is made up of 14 amino acids. Germline V lookup: CDR1 SGHRS, CDR2 YFSETQ. Trimming stripped 8 bases from V and 5 bases from J, with 17 bases between.

V usage is TRBV28 and J usage is TRBJ1-1; weak D call: TRBD1 (6 bases). V was clipped by 8 bases and J by 3 bases, with 16 bases between them. The CDR3 consists of 14 residues. CDR1 MDHEN and CDR2 SYDVKM come from the germline V gene. The CDR3 reads CASGLGAPHTEAFF. The CDR3 DNA sequence: TGTGCCAGCGGCTTGGGGGCCCCGCACACTGAAGCTTTCTTT.

The table lists this clone with a few counts. This chain links TRBV6-5 with TRBJ2-7, with 14 bases that match TRBD2. Trimming at V came to 9 bases and at J to 7 bases, leaving 8 bases not matched to a gene. CDR3 length equals 14 residues. CDR1 is MNHEY, CDR2 SVGAGI, per germline. The CDR3 reads CASRLAGGPGEQYF. In DNA form, the CDR3 reads TGTGCCAGTAGACTAGCGGGAGGGCCGGGTGAGCAGTACTTC.

This chain joins TRBV3-1 (or the pseudogene TRBV3-2) and TRBJ1-1; 7 bases fit TRBD1. There are 14 residues in the CDR3. The V gene end was trimmed by 2 bases and the J gene end by 5 bases; junction bases not matched to a gene: 5. Germline assignment: CDR1 LGHDT and CDR2 YNNKEL (reference sequence). The DNA for the CDR3 is TGTGCCAGCAGCCAACTTACAGGGGATACTGAAGCTTTCTTT. Its protein is CASSQLTGDTEAFF.

The chain couples TRBV2 to TRBJ1-6; possible D gene TRBD1, 5 bases. With 10 bases removed from V and 10 bases from J, the gap between germline ends came to 23 bases. Germline CDR1 and CDR2: SNHLY and FYNNEI. The CDR3 extends over 15 amino acids. This CDR3 reads CATAQGQGDRSPLHF. The CDR3 bases are TGTGCCACCGCTCAAGGGCAGGGCGATCGATCACCCCTCCACTTT.

The rearrangement joins TRBV7-2 to TRBJ1-3, with 7 bases matching TRBD1. The CDR3 is 18 residues long. The ends lost 1 base at V and 0 bases at J; junction bases unmatched: 9. CDR1 is SGHTA and CDR2 is FQGNSA in the germline V gene. As DNA, the CDR3 is TGTGCCAGCAGCTTAGAGGATCCGGGACAGCTCTCTGGAAACACCATATATTTT. It encodes CASSLEDPGQLSGNTIYF. The variable domain in full, completed from reference TRBV7-2 and TRBJ1-3, reads GAGVSQSPSNKVTEKGKDVELRCDPISGHTALYWYRQSLGQGLEFLIYFQGNSAPDKSGLPSDRFSAERTGGSVSTLTIQRTQQEDSAVYLCASSLEDPGQLSGNTIYFGEGSWLTVV.

A single count supports this clone. This chain links TRBV30 with TRBJ1-5; no clear D. Per the germline V gene, CDR1 is GTSNPN and CDR2 is SVGIG (reference sequence). The V end was cut by 0 bases, the J end by 4 bases, with 7 bases between. The CDR3 runs 13 residues. The CDR3 loop reads CAWSVRENQPQHF. The CDR3 DNA follows: TGTGCCTGGAGTGTACGAGAGAATCAGCCCCAGCATTTT.

The chain is built from TRBV21-1 and TRBJ2-1; TRBD2, the table's D call, lacks a check against the DNA. TRBV21-1 is noted as a pseudogene. The CDR3 length is 20 residues. The CDR3 DNA follows: TGTGCCAGCAGCATCGGACCCCGGCAAGGCGGGAGAAATCCCCCAAATGAGCAGTTCTTC. The encoded protein is CASSIGPRQGGRNPPNEQFF.

The CDR3 region is CASSLFSVDTQYF. The CDR3 DNA is TGTGCCAGCAGCCTCTTTAGCGTAGATACGCAGTATTTT. The chain carries TRBV12-3 or TRBV12-4 and TRBJ2-3, with a tentative D call TRBD2 (5 bases). Trimming stripped 6 bases from V and 5 bases from J, with 12 bases between. The CDR3 has 13 residues.

Note on this clone: The sample holds other DNA sequences that translate to the same CDR3. The chain couples TRBV5-1 to TRBJ2-3, with 7 bases lining up with TRBD2. Trimming removed 2 bases from V and 2 bases from J; junction bases left unmatched: 2. Germline CDR1 SGHRS, CDR2 YFSETQ. The CDR3 is 14 residues long. The CDR3 spells CASSLAGSTDTQYF. In DNA form, the CDR3 reads TGCGCCAGCAGCTTAGCGGGATCCACAGATACGCAGTATTTT.

The CDR3, as DNA: TGTGCCAGCAGCTGGACAGCCTCGGCGGGCTCTGAAGCTTTCTTT. Translating it yields CASSWTASAGSEAFF. V is TRBV7-2 and J is TRBJ1-1, with D perhaps TRBD1 (6 bases). In germline, CDR1 is SGHTA, CDR2 FQGNSA. The CDR3 has 15 residues. V was shortened by 4 bases and J by 6 bases, with 18 bases between the two germline ends.

V is TRBV12-3 or TRBV12-4 and J is TRBJ2-1, with D possibly matching TRBD2 (6 bases). CDR3 length: 12 amino acids. V lost 6 bases, J lost 13 bases, and 16 bases lay in between. CDR3 amino acids: CASSPSVAFQFF. CDR3 in DNA: TGTGCCAGCAGCCCTAGCGTAGCCTTTCAGTTCTTC.

The rearrangement joins TRBV6-5 to TRBJ1-1, with a weak D call TRBD1 (5 bases). The CDR3 length is 14 residues. Germline V gene data show CDR1 as MNHEY and CDR2 as SVGAGI. V lost 6 bases and J lost 1, with 12 bases in between. The CDR3 nucleotides are TGTGCCAGCAGACCATATGGACAGAACACTGAAGCTTTCTTT. Protein product: CASRPYGQNTEAFF.

The table lists this clone with a count of one. The chain recombines TRBV3-1 (or the pseudogene TRBV3-2) with TRBJ2-3, with unresolved D. Trimming pared 0 bases from V and 4 bases from J, leaving 8 bases between. There are 14 residues in the CDR3. Germline lookup yields CDR1 LGHDT and CDR2 YNNKEL (reference sequence). The CDR3: CASSQDPLADTQYF. The CDR3 DNA follows: TGTGCCAGCAGCCAAGACCCTCTAGCAGATACGCAGTATTTT.